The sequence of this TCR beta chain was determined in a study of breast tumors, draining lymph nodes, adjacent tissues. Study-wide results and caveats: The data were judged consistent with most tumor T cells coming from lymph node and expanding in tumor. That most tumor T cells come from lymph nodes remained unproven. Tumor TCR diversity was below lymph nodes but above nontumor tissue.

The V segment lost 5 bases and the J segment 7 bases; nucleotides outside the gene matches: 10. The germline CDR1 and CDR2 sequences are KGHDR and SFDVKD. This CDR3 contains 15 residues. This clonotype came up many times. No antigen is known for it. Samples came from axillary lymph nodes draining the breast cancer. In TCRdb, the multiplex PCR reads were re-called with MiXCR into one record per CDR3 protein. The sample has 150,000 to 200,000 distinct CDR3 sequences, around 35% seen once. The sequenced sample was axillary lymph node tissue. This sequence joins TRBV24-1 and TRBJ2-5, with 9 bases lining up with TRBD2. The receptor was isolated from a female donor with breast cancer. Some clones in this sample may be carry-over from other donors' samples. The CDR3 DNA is TGTGCCACCAGTGGGGGCGGGGGGGAACTCACGACCCAGTACTTC. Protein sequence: CATSGGGGELTTQYF.